Listed here is a single T cell receptor (beta chain). Its antigen is not known. V lost 3 bases, J lost 2 bases, and 4 bases stayed unmatched. This CDR3 has 14 residues. CDR1 SGHNT and CDR2 YENEEA come from the germline V gene. The source of the sample is a study of OX40 agonist ivuxolimab in advanced cancers. Assay: immunoSEQ multiplex PCR; the TCRdb copy retains only in-frame clones and omits some. The data contain about 82,000 clones, roughly nine tenths of them seen just once; the ten biggest clones take up roughly 2%. Study-level findings and limits: CD4+ T cells averaged fewer expanded clones than CD8+ T cells. Among patients with partial responses at 0.1-3.0 mg/kg, clonal expansion was among the lowest.

The sequencing used CD4+ or CD8+ T cells sorted from blood, collected in a trial of the OX40 agonist ivuxolimab. The source of this sequence is an adult with an advanced solid tumor such as melanoma, head and neck, liver or kidney cancer. The chain joins TRBV11-3 to TRBJ2-7; 7 bases align to TRBD1. CDR3 DNA: TGTGCCAGCAGCTTGGACAGGACGACCTACGAGCAGTACTTC. Its protein is CASSLDRTTYEQYF.